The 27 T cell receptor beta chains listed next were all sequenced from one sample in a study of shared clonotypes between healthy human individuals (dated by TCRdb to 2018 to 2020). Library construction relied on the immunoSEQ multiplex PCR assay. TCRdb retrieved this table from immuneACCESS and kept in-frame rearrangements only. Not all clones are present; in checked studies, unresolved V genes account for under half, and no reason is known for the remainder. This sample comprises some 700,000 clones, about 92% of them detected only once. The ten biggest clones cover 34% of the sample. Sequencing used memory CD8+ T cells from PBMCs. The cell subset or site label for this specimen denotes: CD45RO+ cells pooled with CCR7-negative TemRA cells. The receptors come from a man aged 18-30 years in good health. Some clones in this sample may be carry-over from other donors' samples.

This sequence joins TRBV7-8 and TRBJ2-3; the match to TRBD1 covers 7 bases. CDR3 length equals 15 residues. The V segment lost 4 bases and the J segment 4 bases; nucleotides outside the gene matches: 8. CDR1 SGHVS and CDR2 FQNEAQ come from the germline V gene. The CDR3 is CASSSGTVQSDTQYF. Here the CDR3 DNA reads TGTGCCAGCAGCTCTGGGACAGTACAATCAGATACGCAGTATTTT.

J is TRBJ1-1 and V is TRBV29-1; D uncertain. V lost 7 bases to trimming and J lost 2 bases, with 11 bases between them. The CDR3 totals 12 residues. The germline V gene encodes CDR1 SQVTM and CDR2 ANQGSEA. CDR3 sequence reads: CSAEGPNTEAFF. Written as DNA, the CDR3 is TGCAGCGCCGAGGGCCCAAACACTGAAGCTTTCTTT.

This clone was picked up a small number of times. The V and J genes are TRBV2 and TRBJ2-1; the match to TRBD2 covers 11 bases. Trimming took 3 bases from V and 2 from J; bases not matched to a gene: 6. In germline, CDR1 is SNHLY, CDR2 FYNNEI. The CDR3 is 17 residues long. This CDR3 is CASSDDSGRAAYNEQFF. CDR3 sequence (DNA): TGTGCCAGCAGTGATGATAGCGGGAGGGCGGCCTACAATGAGCAGTTCTTC.

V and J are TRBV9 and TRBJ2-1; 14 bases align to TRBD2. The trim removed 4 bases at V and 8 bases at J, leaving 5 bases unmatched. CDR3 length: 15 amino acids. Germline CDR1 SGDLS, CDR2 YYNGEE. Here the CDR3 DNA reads TGTGCCAGCAGCCCGACTAGCGGGAGGGGTGATGAGCAGTTCTTC. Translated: CASSPTSGRGDEQFF.

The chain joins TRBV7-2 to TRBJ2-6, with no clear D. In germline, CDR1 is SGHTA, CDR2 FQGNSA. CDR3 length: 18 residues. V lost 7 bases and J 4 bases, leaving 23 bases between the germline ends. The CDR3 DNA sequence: TGTGCCAGCATCCCACCCCTCCCCATAGACCCCGGGGCCAACGTCCTGACTTTC. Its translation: CASIPPLPIDPGANVLTF.

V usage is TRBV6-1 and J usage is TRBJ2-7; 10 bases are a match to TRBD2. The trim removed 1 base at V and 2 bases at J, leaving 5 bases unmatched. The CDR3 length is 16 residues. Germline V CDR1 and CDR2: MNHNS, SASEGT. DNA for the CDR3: TGTGCCAGCAGTGAAGGAGGGACTAGCGAGACCTACGAGCAGTACTTC. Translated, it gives CASSEGGTSETYEQYF.

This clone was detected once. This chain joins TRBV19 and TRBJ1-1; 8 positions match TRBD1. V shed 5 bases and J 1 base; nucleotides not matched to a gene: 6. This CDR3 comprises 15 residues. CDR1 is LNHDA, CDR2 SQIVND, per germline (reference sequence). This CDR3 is CASSVWTGPNTEAFF. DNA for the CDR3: TGTGCCAGTAGTGTCTGGACAGGGCCGAACACTGAAGCTTTCTTT.

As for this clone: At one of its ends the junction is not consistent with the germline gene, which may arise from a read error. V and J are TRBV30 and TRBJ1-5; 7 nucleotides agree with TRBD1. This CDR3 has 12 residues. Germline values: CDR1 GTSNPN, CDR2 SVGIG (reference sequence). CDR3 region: CGRDRCNQPQHF. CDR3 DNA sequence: TGCGGCCGGGACAGATGCAATCAGCCCCAGCATTTT.

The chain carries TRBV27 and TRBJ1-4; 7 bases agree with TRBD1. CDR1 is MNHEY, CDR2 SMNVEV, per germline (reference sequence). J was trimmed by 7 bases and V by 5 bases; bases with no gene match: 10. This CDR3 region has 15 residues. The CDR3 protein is CASSQDRSLGEKLFF. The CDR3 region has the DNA TGTGCCAGCAGTCAGGACAGGTCCCTGGGTGAAAAACTGTTTTTT. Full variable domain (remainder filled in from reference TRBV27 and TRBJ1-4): EAQVTQNPRYLITVTGKKLTVTCSQNMNHEYMSWYRQDPGLGLRQIYYSMNVEVTDKGDVPEGYKVSRKEKRNFPLILESPSPNQTSLYFCASSQDRSLGEKLFFGSGTQLSVL.

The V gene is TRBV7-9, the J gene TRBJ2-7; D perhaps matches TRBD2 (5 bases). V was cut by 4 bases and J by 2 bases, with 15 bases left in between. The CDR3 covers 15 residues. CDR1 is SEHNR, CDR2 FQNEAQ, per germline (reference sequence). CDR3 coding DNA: TGTGCCAGCAGCTCGCCGGCTAGCACGACCTACGAGCAGTACTTC. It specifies CASSSPASTTYEQYF.

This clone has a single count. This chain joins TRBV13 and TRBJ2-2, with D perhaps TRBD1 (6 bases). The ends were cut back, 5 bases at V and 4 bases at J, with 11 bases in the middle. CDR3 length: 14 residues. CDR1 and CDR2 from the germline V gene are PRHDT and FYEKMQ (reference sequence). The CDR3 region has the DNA TGTGCCAGCAGCACCTGGGACATCACCGGGGAGCTGTTTTTT. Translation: CASSTWDITGELFF.

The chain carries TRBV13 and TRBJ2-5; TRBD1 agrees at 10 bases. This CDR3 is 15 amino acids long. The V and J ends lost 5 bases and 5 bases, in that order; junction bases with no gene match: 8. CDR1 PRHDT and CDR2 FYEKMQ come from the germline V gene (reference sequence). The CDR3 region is CASSPVGTGEETQYF. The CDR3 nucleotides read TGTGCCAGCAGCCCGGTGGGGACAGGGGAGGAGACCCAGTACTTC. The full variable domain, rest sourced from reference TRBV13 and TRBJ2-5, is AAGVIQSPRHLIKEKRETATLKCYPIPRHDTVYWYQQGPGQDPQFLISFYEKMQSDKGSIPDRFSAQQFSDYHSELNMSSLELGDSALYFCASSPVGTGEETQYFGPGTRLLVL.

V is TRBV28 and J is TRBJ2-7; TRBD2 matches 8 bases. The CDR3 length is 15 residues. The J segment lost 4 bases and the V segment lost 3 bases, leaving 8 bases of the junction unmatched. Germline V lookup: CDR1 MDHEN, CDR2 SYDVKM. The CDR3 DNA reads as TGTGCCAGCAGTTTTCCCAGCGGGGGAATTTACGAGCAGTACTTC. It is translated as CASSFPSGGIYEQYF.

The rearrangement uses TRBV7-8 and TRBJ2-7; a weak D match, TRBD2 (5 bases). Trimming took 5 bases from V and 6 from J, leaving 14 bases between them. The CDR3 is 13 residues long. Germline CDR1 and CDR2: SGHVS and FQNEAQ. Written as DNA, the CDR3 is TGTGCCAGCAGCCCAGTCGGGGTGAGCGAGCAGTACTTC. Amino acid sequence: CASSPVGVSEQYF.

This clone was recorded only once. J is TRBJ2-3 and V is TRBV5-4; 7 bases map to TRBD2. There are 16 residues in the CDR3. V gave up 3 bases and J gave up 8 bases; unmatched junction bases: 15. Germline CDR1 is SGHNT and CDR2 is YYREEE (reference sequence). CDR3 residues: CASSSPGLSKMGTQYF. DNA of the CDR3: TGTGCCAGCAGCTCACCGGGACTATCAAAGATGGGTACGCAGTATTTT.

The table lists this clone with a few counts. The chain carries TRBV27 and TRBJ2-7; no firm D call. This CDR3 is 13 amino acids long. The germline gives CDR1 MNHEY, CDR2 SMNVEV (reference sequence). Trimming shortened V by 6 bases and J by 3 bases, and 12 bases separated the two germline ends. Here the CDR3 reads CASSYGPYYEQYF. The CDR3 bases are TGTGCCAGCAGCTACGGACCCTACTACGAGCAGTACTTC.

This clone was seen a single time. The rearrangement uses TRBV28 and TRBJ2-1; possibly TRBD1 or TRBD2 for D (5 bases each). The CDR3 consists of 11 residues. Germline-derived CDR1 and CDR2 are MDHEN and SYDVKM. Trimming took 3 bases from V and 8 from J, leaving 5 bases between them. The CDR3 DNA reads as TGTGCCAGCAGTTTGGGGGATGAGCAGTTCTTC. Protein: CASSLGDEQFF. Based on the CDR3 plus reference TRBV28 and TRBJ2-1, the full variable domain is DVKVTQSSRYLVKRTGEKVFLECVQDMDHENMFWYRQDPGLGLRLIYFSYDVKMKEKGDIPEGYSVSREKKERFSLILESASTNQTSMYLCASSLGDEQFFGPGTRLTVL.

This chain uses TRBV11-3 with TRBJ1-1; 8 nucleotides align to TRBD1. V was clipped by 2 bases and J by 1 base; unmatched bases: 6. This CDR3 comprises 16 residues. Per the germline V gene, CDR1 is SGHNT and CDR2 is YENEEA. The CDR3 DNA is TGTGCCAGCAGCTTAATTCCGGGACAGGCGAACACTGAAGCTTTCTTT. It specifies CASSLIPGQANTEAFF.

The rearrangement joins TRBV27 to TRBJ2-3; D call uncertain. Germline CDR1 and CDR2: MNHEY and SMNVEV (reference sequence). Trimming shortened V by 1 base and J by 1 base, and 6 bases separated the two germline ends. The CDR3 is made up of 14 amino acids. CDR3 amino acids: CASSLLSRTDTQYF. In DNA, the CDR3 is TGTGCCAGCAGTTTATTATCCCGCACAGATACGCAGTATTTT.

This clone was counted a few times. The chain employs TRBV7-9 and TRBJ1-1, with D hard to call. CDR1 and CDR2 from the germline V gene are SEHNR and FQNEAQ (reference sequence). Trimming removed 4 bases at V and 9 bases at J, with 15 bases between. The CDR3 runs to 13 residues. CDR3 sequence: CASSSDGAMKAFF. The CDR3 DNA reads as TGTGCCAGCAGCTCGGACGGAGCAATGAAAGCTTTCTTT.

CDR3 in amino acids: CASSLTQGAAITEAFF. The CDR3 bases are TGTGCCAGCAGCTTAACCCAAGGGGCGGCAATCACTGAAGCTTTCTTT. This rearrangement joins TRBV7-9 to TRBJ1-1, with D possibly being TRBD1 (5 bases). Trimming shortened V by 2 bases and J by 4 bases, and 17 bases separated the two germline ends. CDR3 size: 16 residues. Germline V lookup: CDR1 SEHNR, CDR2 FQNEAQ (reference sequence). The complete variable domain, with remaining parts taken from reference TRBV7-9 and TRBJ1-1, reads DTGVSQNPRHKITKRGQNVTFRCDPISEHNRLYWYRQTLGQGPEFLTYFQNEAQLEKSRLLSDRFSAERPKGSFSTLEIQRTEQGDSAMYLCASSLTQGAAITEAFFGQGTRLTVV.

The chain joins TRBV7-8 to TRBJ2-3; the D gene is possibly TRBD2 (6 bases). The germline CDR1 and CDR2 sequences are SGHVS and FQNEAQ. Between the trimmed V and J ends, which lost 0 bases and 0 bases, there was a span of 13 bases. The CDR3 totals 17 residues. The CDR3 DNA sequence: TGTGCCAGCAGCTTAGCCCCCGGGGGATTTAGCACAGATACGCAGTATTTT. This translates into CASSLAPGGFSTDTQYF.

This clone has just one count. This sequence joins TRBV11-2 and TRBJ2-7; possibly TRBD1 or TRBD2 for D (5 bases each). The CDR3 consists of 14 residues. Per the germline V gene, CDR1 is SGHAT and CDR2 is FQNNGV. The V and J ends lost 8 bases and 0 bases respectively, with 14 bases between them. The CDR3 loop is CASGMIGTSYEQYF. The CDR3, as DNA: TGTGCCAGCGGTATGATCGGGACCTCCTACGAGCAGTACTTC.

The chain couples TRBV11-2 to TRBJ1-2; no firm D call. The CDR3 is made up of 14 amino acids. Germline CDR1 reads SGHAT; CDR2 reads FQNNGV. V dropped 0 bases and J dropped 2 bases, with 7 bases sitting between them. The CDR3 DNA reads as TGTGCCAGCAGCTTAGATGTCCTCAACTATGGCTACACCTTC. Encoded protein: CASSLDVLNYGYTF.

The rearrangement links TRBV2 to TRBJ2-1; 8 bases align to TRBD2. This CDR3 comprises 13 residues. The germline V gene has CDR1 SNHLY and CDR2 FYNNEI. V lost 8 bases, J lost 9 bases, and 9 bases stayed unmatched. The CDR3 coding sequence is TGTGCCAGCCGACTAGACGGGGGGGGTGAGCAGTTCTTC. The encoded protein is CASRLDGGGEQFF. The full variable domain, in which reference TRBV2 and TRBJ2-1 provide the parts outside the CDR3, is EPEVTQTPSHQVTQMGQEVILRCVPISNHLYFYWYRQILGQKVEFLVSFYNNEISEKSEIFDDQFSVERPDGSNFTLKIRSTKLEDSAMYFCASRLDGGGEQFFGPGTRLTVL.

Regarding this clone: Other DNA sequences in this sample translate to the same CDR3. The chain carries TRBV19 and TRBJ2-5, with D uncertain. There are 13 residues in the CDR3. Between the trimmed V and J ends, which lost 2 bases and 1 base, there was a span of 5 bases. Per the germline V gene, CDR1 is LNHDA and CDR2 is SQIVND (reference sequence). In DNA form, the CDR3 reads TGTGCCAGTAGTATATACCTCCAAGAGACCCAGTACTTC. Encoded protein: CASSIYLQETQYF.

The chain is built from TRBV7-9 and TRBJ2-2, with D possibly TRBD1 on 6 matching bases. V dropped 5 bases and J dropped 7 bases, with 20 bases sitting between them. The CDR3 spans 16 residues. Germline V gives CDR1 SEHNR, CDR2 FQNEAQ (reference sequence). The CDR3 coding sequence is TGTGCCAGCAGCCCACCCGACAGGTTCGGCCACGGGGAGCTGTTTTTT. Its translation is CASSPPDRFGHGELFF.